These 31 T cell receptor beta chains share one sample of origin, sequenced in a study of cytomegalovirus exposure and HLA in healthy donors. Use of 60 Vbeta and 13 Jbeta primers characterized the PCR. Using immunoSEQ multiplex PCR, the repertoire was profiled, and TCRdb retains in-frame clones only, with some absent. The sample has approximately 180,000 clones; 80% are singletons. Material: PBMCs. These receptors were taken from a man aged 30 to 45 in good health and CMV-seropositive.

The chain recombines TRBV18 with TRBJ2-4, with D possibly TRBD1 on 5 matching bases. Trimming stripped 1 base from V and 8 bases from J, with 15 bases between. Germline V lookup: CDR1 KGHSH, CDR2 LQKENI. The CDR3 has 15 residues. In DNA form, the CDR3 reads TGTGCCAGCTCACCACAGGGGCCGCCAGGAGACATTCAGTACTTC. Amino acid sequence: CASSPQGPPGDIQYF.

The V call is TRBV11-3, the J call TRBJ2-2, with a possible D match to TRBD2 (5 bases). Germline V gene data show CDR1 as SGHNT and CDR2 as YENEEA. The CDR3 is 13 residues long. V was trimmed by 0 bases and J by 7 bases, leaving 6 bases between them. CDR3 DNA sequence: TGTGCCAGCAGCTTAGAAGAGGGCGGGGAGCTGTTTTTT. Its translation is CASSLEEGGELFF.

CDR3 DNA: TGTGCCAGCTCAACCGGGACAGGGGGTTACGAGCAGTACTTC. Translating gives CASSTGTGGYEQYF. V and J are TRBV18 and TRBJ2-7; 11 positions agree with TRBD1. CDR1 is KGHSH, CDR2 LQKENI, per germline. Trimming cost V 5 bases and J 4 bases; bases outside gene matches: 4. CDR3 length: 14 residues.

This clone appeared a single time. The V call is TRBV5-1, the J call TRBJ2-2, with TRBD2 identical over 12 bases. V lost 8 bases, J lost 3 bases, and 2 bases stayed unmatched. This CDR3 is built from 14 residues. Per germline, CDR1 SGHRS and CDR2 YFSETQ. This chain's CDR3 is CASRLAGDTGELFF. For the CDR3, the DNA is TGCGCCAGTAGACTAGCGGGGGACACCGGGGAGCTGTTTTTT. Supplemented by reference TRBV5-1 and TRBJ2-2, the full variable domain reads KAGVTQTPRYLIKTRGQQVTLSCSPISGHRSVSWYQQTPGQGLQFLFEYFSETQRNKGNFPGRFSGRQFSNSRSEMNVSTLELGDSALYLCASRLAGDTGELFFGEGSRLTVL.

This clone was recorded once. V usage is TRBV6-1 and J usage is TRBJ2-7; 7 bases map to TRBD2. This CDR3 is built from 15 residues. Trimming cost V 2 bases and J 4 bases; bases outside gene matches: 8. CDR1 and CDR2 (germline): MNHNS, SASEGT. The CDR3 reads CASSERSSGPYEQYF. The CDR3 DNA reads TGTGCCAGCAGTGAAAGGTCTAGCGGACCTTACGAGCAGTACTTC.

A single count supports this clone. DNA for the CDR3: TGCGCCAGCAGCCAAGAAAGGTTAGGGGGAATAAGCAATCAGCCCCAGCATTTT. Residues: CASSQERLGGISNQPQHF. The chain links TRBV4-1 to TRBJ1-5, with D perhaps TRBD1 (6 bases). This CDR3 has 18 amino acids. Germline V lookup: CDR1 MGHRA, CDR2 YSYEKL. Trimming pared 0 bases from V and 1 base from J, leaving 16 bases between.

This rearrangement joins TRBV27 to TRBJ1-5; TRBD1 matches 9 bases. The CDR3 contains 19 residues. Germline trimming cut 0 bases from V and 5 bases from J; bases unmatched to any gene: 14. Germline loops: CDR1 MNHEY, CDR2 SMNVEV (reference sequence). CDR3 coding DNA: TGTGCCAGCAGTTTATCGTTTGCGTCGTTTGGGACAGGGTATCAGCCCCAGCATTTT. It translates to CASSLSFASFGTGYQPQHF.

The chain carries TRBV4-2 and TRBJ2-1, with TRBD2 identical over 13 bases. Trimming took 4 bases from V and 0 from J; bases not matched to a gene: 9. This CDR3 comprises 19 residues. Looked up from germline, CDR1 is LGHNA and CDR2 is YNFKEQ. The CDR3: CASSLRGTSGTSSYNEQFF. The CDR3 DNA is TGTGCCAGCAGCCTCCGCGGGACTAGCGGGACGAGCTCCTACAATGAGCAGTTCTTC.

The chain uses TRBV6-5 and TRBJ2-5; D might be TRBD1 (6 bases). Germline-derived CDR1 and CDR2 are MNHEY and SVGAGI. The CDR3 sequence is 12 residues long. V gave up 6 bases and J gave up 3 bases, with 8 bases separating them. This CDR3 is CASRDSKETQYF. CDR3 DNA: TGTGCCAGCAGGGACAGCAAAGAGACCCAGTACTTC.

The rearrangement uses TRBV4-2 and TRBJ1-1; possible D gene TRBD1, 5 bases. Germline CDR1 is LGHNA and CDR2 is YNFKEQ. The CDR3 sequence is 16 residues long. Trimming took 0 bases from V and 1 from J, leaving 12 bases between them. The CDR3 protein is CASSQELTGGNTEAFF. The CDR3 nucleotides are TGTGCCAGCAGCCAAGAACTGACGGGGGGGAACACTGAAGCTTTCTTT.

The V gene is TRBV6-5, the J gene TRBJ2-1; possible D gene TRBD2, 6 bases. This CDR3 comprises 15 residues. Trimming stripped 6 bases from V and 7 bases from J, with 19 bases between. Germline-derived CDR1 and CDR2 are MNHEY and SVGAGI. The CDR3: CASRTIRLVNNEQFF. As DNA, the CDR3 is TGTGCCAGCAGGACGATTAGACTAGTTAATAATGAGCAGTTCTTC.

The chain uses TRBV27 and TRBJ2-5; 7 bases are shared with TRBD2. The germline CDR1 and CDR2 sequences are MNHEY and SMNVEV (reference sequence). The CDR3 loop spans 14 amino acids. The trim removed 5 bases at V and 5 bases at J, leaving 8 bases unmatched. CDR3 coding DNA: TGTGCCAGCAGTACCCGAGCGGGACGGGAGACCCAGTACTTC. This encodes CASSTRAGRETQYF.

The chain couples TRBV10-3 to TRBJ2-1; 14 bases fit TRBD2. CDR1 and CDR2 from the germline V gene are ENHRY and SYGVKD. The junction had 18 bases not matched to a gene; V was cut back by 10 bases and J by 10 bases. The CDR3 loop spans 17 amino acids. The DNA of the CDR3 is TGTGCCACCAGGACTAGCGGGGGGACCGGCGGTGGGAGGGAGCAGTTCTTC. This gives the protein CATRTSGGTGGGREQFF.

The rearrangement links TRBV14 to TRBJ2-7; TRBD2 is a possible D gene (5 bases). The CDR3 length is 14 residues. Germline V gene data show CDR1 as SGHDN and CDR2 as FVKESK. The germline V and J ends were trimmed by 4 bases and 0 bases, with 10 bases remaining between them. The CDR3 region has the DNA TGTGCCAGCAGCCGACGGGGTCTCTCCTACGAGCAGTACTTC. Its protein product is CASSRRGLSYEQYF.

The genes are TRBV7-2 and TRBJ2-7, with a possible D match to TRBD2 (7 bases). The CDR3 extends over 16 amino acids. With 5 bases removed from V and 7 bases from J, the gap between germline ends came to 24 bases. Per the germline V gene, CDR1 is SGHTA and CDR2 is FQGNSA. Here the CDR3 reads CASSTKTPGGPREQYF. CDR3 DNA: TGTGCCAGCAGCACTAAAACTCCGGGGGGCCCGCGGGAGCAGTACTTC.

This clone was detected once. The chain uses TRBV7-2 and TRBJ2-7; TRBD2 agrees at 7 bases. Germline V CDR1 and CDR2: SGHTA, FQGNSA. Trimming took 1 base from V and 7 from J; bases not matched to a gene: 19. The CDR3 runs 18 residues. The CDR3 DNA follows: TGTGCCAGCAGCTTAGACCCCCCCGGGTGGGAGGGCCAAGTTGAGCAGTACTTC. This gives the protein CASSLDPPGWEGQVEQYF.

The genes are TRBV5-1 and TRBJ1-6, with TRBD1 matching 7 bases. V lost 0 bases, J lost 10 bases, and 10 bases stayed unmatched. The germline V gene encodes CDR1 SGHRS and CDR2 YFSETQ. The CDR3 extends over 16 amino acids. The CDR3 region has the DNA TGCGCCAGCAGCTTGGCCCCGACAGGGACAAGCTCACCCCTCCACTTT. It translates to CASSLAPTGTSSPLHF.

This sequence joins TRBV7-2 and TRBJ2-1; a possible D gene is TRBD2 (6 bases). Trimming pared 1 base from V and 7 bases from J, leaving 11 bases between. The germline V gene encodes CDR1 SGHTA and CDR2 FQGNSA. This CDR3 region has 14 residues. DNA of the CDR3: TGTGCCAGCAGCTTAGGGGGGAGGAGGAATGAGCAGTTCTTC. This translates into CASSLGGRRNEQFF.

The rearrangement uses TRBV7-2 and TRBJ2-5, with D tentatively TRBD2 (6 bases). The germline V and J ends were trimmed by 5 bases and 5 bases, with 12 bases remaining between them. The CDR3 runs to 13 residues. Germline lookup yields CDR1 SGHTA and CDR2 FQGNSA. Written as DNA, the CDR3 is TGTGCCAGCAGCCCCGCGGGGTCGGAGACCCAGTACTTC. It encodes CASSPAGSETQYF.

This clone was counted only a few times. The CDR3 region has the DNA TGTGCCAGCAGCGTAAGGACTAGCGGGAGCAATGAGCAGTTCTTC. Protein: CASSVRTSGSNEQFF. The chain is built from TRBV9 and TRBJ2-1, with 13 nucleotides matching TRBD2. V lost 1 base, J lost 6 bases, and 1 base stayed unmatched. The germline CDR1 and CDR2 sequences are SGDLS and YYNGEE. There are 15 residues in the CDR3.

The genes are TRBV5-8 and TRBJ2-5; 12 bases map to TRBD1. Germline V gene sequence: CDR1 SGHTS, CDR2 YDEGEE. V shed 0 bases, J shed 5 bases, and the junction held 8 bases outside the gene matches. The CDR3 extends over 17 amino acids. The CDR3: CASSLGTGTGGGETQYF. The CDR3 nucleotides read TGTGCCAGCAGCTTGGGCACCGGGACAGGGGGCGGGGAGACCCAGTACTTC.

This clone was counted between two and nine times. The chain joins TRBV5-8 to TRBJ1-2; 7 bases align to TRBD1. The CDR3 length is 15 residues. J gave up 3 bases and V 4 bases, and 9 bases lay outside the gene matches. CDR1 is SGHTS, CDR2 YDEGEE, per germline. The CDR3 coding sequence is TGTGCCAGCAGCGGAGACAGGGAGAGGGACTATGGCTACACCTTC. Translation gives CASSGDRERDYGYTF.

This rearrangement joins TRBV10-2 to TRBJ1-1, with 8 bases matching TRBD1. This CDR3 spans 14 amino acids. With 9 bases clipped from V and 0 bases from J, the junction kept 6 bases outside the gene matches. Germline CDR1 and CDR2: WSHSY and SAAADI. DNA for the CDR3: TGCGCCAGTACAGGGGGTCGCTTGAACACTGAAGCTTTCTTT. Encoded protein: CASTGGRLNTEAFF.

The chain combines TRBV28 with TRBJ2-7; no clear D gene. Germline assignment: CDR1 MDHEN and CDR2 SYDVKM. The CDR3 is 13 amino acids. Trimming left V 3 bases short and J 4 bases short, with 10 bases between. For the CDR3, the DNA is TGTGCCAGCAGTTTGTGGCTCCCTTACGAGCAGTACTTC. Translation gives CASSLWLPYEQYF.

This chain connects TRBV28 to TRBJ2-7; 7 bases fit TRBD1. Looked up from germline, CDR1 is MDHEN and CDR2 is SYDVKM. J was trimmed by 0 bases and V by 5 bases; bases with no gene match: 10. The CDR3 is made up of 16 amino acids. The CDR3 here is CASSLRTGWPSYEQYF. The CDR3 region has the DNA TGTGCCAGCAGTCTCCGGACAGGCTGGCCCTCCTACGAGCAGTACTTC.

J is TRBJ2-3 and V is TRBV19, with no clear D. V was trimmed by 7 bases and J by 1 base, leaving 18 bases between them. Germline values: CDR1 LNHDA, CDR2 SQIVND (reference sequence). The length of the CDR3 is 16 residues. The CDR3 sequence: CASTEYGSGGTDTQYF. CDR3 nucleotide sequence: TGTGCCAGTACCGAATATGGGTCGGGTGGCACAGATACGCAGTATTTT. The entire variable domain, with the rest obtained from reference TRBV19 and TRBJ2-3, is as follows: DGGITQSPKYLFRKEGQNVTLSCEQNLNHDAMYWYRQDPGQGLRLIYYSQIVNDFQKGDIAEGYSVSREKKESFPLTVTSAQKNPTAFYLCASTEYGSGGTDTQYFGPGTRLTVL.

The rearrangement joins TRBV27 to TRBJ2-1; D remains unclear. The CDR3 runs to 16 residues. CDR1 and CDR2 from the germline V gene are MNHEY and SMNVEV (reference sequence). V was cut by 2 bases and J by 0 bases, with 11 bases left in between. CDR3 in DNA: TGTGCCAGCAGTTTAAGTCGCGGAAGCTCCTACAATGAGCAGTTCTTC. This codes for CASSLSRGSSYNEQFF.

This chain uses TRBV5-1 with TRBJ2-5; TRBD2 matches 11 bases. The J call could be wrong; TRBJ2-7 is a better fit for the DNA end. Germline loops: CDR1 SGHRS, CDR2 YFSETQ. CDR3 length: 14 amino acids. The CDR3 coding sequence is TGCGCCAGCCGACTAGCGGGGCGGACCTACGAGCAGTACTTC. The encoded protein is CASRLAGRTYEQYF.

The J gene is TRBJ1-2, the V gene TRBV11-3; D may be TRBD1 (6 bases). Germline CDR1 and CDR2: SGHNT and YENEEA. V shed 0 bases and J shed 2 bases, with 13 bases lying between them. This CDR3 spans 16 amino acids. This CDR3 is CASSLEGRRGNYGYTF. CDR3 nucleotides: TGTGCCAGCAGCTTAGAAGGTCGCAGGGGAAACTATGGCTACACCTTC.

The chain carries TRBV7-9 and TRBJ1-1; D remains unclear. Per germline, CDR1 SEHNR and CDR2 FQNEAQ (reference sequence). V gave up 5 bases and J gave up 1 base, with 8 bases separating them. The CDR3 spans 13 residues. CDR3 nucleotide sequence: TGTGCCAGCAGCCAGGCGGGGAACACTGAAGCTTTCTTT. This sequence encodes CASSQAGNTEAFF.

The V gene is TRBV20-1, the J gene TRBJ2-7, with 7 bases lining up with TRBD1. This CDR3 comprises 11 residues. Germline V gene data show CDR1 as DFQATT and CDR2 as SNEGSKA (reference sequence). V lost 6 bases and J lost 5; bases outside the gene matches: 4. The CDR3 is CSAETGNEQYF. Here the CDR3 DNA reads TGCAGTGCGGAGACAGGGAACGAGCAGTACTTC.